This T cell receptor (beta chain) appears in the sequencing data of a study of T-cell memory formation after mild COVID-19. Study-wide findings and caveats: In pre-infection memory, a portion of responding clones appeared, which suggested that cross-reactive memory joined. Of the contracting clones, CD4+ ones lay mainly in CM and EM, and CD8+ ones in EMRA. Unconfirmed was the SARS-CoV-2 specificity of second-wave clones that peaked on day 37.

The 5'RACE method, run with constant-segment primers, produced TCR alpha and TCR beta cDNA libraries (carrying sample barcodes and UMIs). MiXCR, applied by TCRdb to the 5' RACE reads, yields one record per CDR3 protein. The repertoire holds under 300,000 distinct CDR3 sequences, approximately 7.6% seen once, with 20% to 25% in the top ten. This clonotype has more than one count but fewer than ten. The antigen is undetermined. The V and J ends lost 4 bases and 0 bases respectively, with 8 bases between them. The CDR3 contains 14 residues. The germline gives CDR1 MNHNS, CDR2 SASEGT. Sequenced: PBMCs or a T cell subset sorted from them (not recorded which). The rearrangement uses TRBV6-1 and TRBJ2-3; no reliable D call. The clonotype comes from a man younger than 30 who had mild COVID-19 (a few samples of this study predate the infection). Cell type and time point are not known. For the CDR3, the DNA is TGTGCCAGCAGTGTAATGACTAGCACAGATACGCAGTATTTT. Encoded protein: CASSVMTSTDTQYF.